The source of this T cell receptor (beta chain) is a study of identical twins. Trimming cost V 4 bases and J 5 bases; bases outside gene matches: 10. There are 16 residues in the CDR3. Germline V gives CDR1 SGHDN, CDR2 FVKESK. This clonotype has just a few counts. TCRdb re-called the 5' RACE reads with MiXCR, one entry per CDR3 protein. The sample contains 1.5 million to 2 million distinct CDR3 sequences, under 35% of which appear only once. Sequenced: cord blood. The chain couples TRBV14 to TRBJ2-3; 9 nucleotides agree with TRBD2. The TCR originated in a newborn girl in good health. For the CDR3, the DNA is TGTGCCAGCAGCCCTTGGACTAGCGATCCTCAAGATACGCAGTATTTT. Its protein product is CASSPWTSDPQDTQYF.